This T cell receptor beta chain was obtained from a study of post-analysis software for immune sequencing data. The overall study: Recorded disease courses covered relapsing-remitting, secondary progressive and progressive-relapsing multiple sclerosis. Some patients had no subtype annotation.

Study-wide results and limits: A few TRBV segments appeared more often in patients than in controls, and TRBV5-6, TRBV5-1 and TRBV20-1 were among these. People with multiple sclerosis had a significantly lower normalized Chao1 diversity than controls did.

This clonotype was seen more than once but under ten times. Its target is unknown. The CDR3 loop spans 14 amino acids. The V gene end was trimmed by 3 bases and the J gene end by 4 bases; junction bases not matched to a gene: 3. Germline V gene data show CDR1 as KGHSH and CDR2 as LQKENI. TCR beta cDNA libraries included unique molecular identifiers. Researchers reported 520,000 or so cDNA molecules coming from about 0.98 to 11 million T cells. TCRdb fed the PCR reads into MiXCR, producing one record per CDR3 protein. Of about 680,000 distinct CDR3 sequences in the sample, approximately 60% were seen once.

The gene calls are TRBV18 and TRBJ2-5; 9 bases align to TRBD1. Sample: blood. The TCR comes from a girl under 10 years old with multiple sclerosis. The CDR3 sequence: CASSPLDRGETQYF. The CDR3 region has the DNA TGTGCCAGCTCACCCCTGGACAGGGGAGAGACCCAGTACTTC.